Shown below are 32 T cell receptor beta chains from a single sample sequenced in a study of blood T cells in healthy people across ages. Next came a second PCR, run for about 7 to 12 cycles, which used a sample-barcoded 5' primer along with a J-beta primer mix. MiXCR was run by TCRdb on the 5' RACE reads, yielding one entry per CDR3 protein. The table lists 1.5 million to 1.8 million distinct CDR3 sequences, about 45% of them singletons. Material for sequencing was blood. The origin of the receptors is a woman under 30 in good health.

The chain carries TRBV12-3 or TRBV12-4 and TRBJ2-7; no reliable D call. The J call may be faulty, since TRBJ2-5 better matches the DNA end. The CDR3 spans 16 residues. The CDR3 coding sequence is TGTGCCAGCAGTTTAGTGGGGTGGGATTTCCAGGAGACCCAGTACTTC. This codes for CASSLVGWDFQETQYF.

The J gene is TRBJ2-1, the V gene TRBV7-9; D possibly corresponds to TRBD2 (5 bases). CDR1 and CDR2 (germline): SEHNR, FQNEAQ (reference sequence). This CDR3 contains 14 residues. Between the trimmed V and J ends, which lost 6 bases and 6 bases, there was a span of 15 bases. In nucleotides, the CDR3 is TGTGCCAGCAGGACCGCCTGGACTGGCAATGAGCAGTTCTTC. Translating it yields CASRTAWTGNEQFF.

This clonotype was observed a few times. V is TRBV27 and J is TRBJ2-3, with D uncertain. V lost 5 bases to trimming and J lost 0 bases, with 15 bases between them. CDR1 and CDR2 (germline): MNHEY, SMNVEV (reference sequence). The CDR3 has 16 residues. CDR3 residues: CASSDARLPSTDTQYF. CDR3 nucleotide sequence: TGTGCCAGCAGTGATGCGCGACTTCCCAGCACAGATACGCAGTATTTT.

The chain is built from TRBV28 and TRBJ2-7; no firm D call. This CDR3 spans 14 amino acids. CDR1 is MDHEN, CDR2 SYDVKM, per germline. V gave up 3 bases and J gave up 0 bases, with 9 bases separating them. The CDR3 DNA reads TGTGCCAGCAGTTTTCCAGGATTCTCCTACGAGCAGTACTTC. This sequence encodes CASSFPGFSYEQYF.

The chain joins TRBV7-8 to TRBJ2-6, with D possibly matching TRBD2 (7 bases). The germline V gene encodes CDR1 SGHVS and CDR2 FQNEAQ. This CDR3 is built from 19 residues. V was cut by 5 bases and J by 0 bases, with 20 bases left in between. Here the CDR3 DNA reads TGTGCCAGCAGCCATAGGGGGGGGACGGTCCGCTCTGGGGCCAACGTCCTGACTTTC. This encodes CASSHRGGTVRSGANVLTF.

A few counts support this clonotype. This may arise from a read error, as a much more abundant clone is one base away. The chain has TRBV7-6 and TRBJ1-6; 8 positions match TRBD1. This CDR3 spans 14 amino acids. Germline V lookup: CDR1 SGHVS, CDR2 FNYEAQ. Trimming took 5 bases from V and 9 from J; bases not matched to a gene: 6. CDR3 coding DNA: TGTGCCAGCAGCGTAGGACAGGGTAGTTCACCCCTCCACTTT. This translates into CASSVGQGSSPLHF.

The J gene is TRBJ1-6, the V gene TRBV20-1, with 9 bases that match TRBD1. From germline, CDR1 is DFQATT and CDR2 SNEGSKA (reference sequence). This CDR3 has 15 amino acids. The V gene end was trimmed by 3 bases and the J gene end by 9 bases; junction bases not matched to a gene: 9. The CDR3 nucleotides are TGCAGTGCTAGTGACCTAGGGGACAGGGTTTCACCCCTCCACTTT. Protein product: CSASDLGDRVSPLHF.

A few counts support this clonotype. V gene TRBV12-5 combines with J gene TRBJ2-1, with TRBD2 as a possible D gene (5 bases). V was pared by 2 bases and J by 5 bases, with 10 bases between. This CDR3 is built from 14 residues. Germline lookup yields CDR1 LGHNT and CDR2 FRNRAP. For the CDR3, the DNA is TGTGCTAGTGGTTTGACGGGATTGAACAATGAGCAGTTCTTC. Encoded protein: CASGLTGLNNEQFF.

This chain links TRBV20-1 with TRBJ2-4, with D possibly matching TRBD2 (6 bases). V was cut by 1 base and J by 6 bases, with 16 bases left in between. Germline CDR1 and CDR2: DFQATT and SNEGSKA (reference sequence). CDR3 size: 15 residues. This CDR3 reads CSARAAFLGGNIQYF. CDR3 nucleotide sequence: TGCAGTGCTAGAGCGGCGTTCTTGGGAGGAAACATTCAGTACTTC.

The gene calls are TRBV12-3 or TRBV12-4 and TRBJ2-1, with TRBD2 identical over 9 bases. V was pared by 4 bases and J by 10 bases, with 11 bases of the junction left unmatched. This CDR3 region has 15 residues. The CDR3 protein is CASSYSGTSLKEQFF. The CDR3 DNA reads as TGTGCCAGCAGTTATTCCGGGACTAGCCTCAAGGAGCAGTTCTTC.

V gene TRBV5-1 combines with J gene TRBJ2-7, with D possibly TRBD2 on 6 matching bases. This CDR3 contains 14 residues. Germline CDR1 is SGHRS and CDR2 is YFSETQ. Trimming took off 3 bases at V and 0 bases at J, with 10 bases between the two ends. The CDR3 loop reads CASSWGLTSYEQYF. CDR3 nucleotides: TGCGCCAGCAGCTGGGGACTTACCTCCTACGAGCAGTACTTC. Complete variable domain (other parts from reference TRBV5-1 and TRBJ2-7): KAGVTQTPRYLIKTRGQQVTLSCSPISGHRSVSWYQQTPGQGLQFLFEYFSETQRNKGNFPGRFSGRQFSNSRSEMNVSTLELGDSALYLCASSWGLTSYEQYFGPGTRLTVT.

The V gene is TRBV6-5, the J gene TRBJ2-7, with 9 bases identical to TRBD1. The J call may be incorrect, as the DNA end agrees better with TRBJ2-5. In germline, CDR1 is MNHEY, CDR2 SVGAGI. The CDR3 runs 15 residues. CDR3 loop: CASSYWTGAGETQYF. The CDR3 DNA reads as TGTGCCAGCAGTTACTGGACAGGGGCCGGAGAGACCCAGTACTTC.

This clonotype has just one count. The CDR3 region has the DNA TGTGCCAGCAGTTTTCGGTTAAACTCTGGAAACACCATATATTTT. This gives the protein CASSFRLNSGNTIYF. The chain is built from TRBV27 and TRBJ1-3, with D uncertain. This CDR3 is built from 15 residues. V was shortened by 3 bases and J by 0 bases, with 9 bases between the two germline ends. From germline, CDR1 is MNHEY and CDR2 SMNVEV (reference sequence).

The V gene is TRBV30, the J gene TRBJ1-2; 10 bases are a match to TRBD1. This CDR3 has 14 amino acids. CDR1 is GTSNPN and CDR2 is SVGIG in the germline V gene (reference sequence). After removal of 5 bases from V and 5 bases from J, the junction contained 8 bases not matched to a gene. The DNA for the CDR3 is TGTGCCTGGTCCGGGACAGGGGAATCTTATGGCTACACCTTC. Protein sequence: CAWSGTGESYGYTF.

The V call is TRBV20-1, the J call TRBJ2-3; D possibly uses TRBD1 or TRBD2 (6 bases each). Deletions cut 3 bases from V and 3 bases from J, with 10 bases between. Germline lookup yields CDR1 DFQATT and CDR2 SNEGSKA (reference sequence). The CDR3 is made up of 13 amino acids. CDR3 sequence: CSASWRGTDTQYF. The CDR3 DNA sequence: TGCAGTGCTAGCTGGAGGGGGACAGATACGCAGTATTTT.

This clonotype came up a few times. The chain employs TRBV11-2 and TRBJ1-1, with D perhaps matching TRBD1 (6 bases). The germline V gene has CDR1 SGHAT and CDR2 FQNNGV. V shed 5 bases and J shed 4 bases, with 17 bases lying between them. The CDR3 is 15 residues long. The CDR3 protein is CASSPGTAGVTEAFF. The CDR3 DNA reads as TGTGCCAGCAGCCCCGGCACTGCAGGGGTCACTGAAGCTTTCTTT.

This chain links TRBV7-2 with TRBJ1-5; D unresolved. V lost 5 bases to trimming and J lost 0 bases, with 14 bases between them. CDR3 length: 16 amino acids. Germline V lookup: CDR1 SGHTA, CDR2 FQGNSA. The CDR3 bases are TGTGCCAGCAGCACAACCTCGAGAAATAGCAATCAGCCCCAGCATTTT. It translates to CASSTTSRNSNQPQHF.

There are a few counts of this clonotype. The chain joins TRBV7-2 to TRBJ2-4; D uncertain. The J call may be mistaken, given a closer DNA end match to TRBJ2-5. Per the germline V gene, CDR1 is SGHTA and CDR2 is FQGNSA. The CDR3 totals 13 residues. In DNA, the CDR3 is TGTGCCAGCAGCTTCTTCCGTGCCGAGACCCAGTACTTC. It yields the protein CASSFFRAETQYF.

This sequence joins TRBV6-4 and TRBJ2-1, with 7 bases fitting TRBD1. Germline values: CDR1 MRHNA, CDR2 SNTAGT. After removal of 6 bases from V and 3 bases from J, the junction contained 11 bases not matched to a gene. The CDR3 is 16 amino acids. The CDR3 reads CASRKTHRGDYNEQFF. The DNA of the CDR3 is TGTGCCAGCAGAAAGACTCACAGGGGTGACTACAATGAGCAGTTCTTC.

This clonotype was counted between two and nine times. The chain links TRBV24-1 to TRBJ2-7, with D unresolved. CDR3 length: 13 amino acids. V was trimmed by 8 bases and J by 5 bases, leaving 15 bases between them. The germline CDR1 and CDR2 sequences are KGHDR and SFDVKD. This chain's CDR3 is CATKEKGSHEQYF. The CDR3 DNA sequence: TGTGCCACCAAGGAAAAGGGTTCCCACGAGCAGTACTTC.

The chain links TRBV5-4 to TRBJ2-7, with TRBD2 matching over 7 bases. CDR1 SGHNT and CDR2 YYREEE come from the germline V gene (reference sequence). The V and J ends lost 1 base and 3 bases, in that order; junction bases with no gene match: 1. The CDR3 contains 13 residues. CDR3 DNA sequence: TGTGCCAGCAGCTTGTGGGGGGGCTACGAGCAGTACTTC. Protein: CASSLWGGYEQYF. Combining the CDR3 with reference TRBV5-4 and TRBJ2-7 gives the whole variable domain ETGVTQSPTHLIKTRGQQVTLRCSSQSGHNTVSWYQQALGQGPQFIFQYYREEENGRGNFPPRFSGLQFPNYSSELNVNALELDDSALYLCASSLWGGYEQYFGPGTRLTVT.

This chain uses TRBV29-1 with TRBJ1-1; TRBD1 might be the D (5 bases). Trimming removed 1 base from V and 2 bases from J, with 11 bases in between. This CDR3 region has 14 residues. CDR1 and CDR2 from the germline V gene are SQVTM and ANQGSEA. The CDR3 is CSVEGRRGNTEAFF. For the CDR3, the DNA is TGCAGCGTTGAAGGCCGAAGGGGAAACACTGAAGCTTTCTTT.

In regard to this clonotype: An end of the junction does not agree with germline; a read error may underlie this. The gene calls are TRBV6-1 and TRBJ2-5, with 10 bases that match TRBD1. The germline V gene encodes CDR1 MNHNS and CDR2 SASEGT. This CDR3 has 16 amino acids. For the CDR3, the DNA is TGTGCCAGTAGTGGAGGACAGGGGGAGGGAGAAGAGACCCAGTACTTC. Translating it yields CASSGGQGEGEETQYF.

The chain uses TRBV27 and TRBJ2-3, with D possibly matching TRBD1 (6 bases). In germline, CDR1 is MNHEY, CDR2 SMNVEV (reference sequence). The CDR3 has 20 amino acids. The V end was cut by 8 bases, the J end by 1 base, with 31 bases between. CDR3 sequence: CASHGGSGRLYWGGTDTQYF. CDR3 nucleotide sequence: TGTGCCAGCCATGGGGGCTCCGGACGGTTGTACTGGGGTGGCACAGATACGCAGTATTTT.

In the case of this clonotype: A read error may be the cause here, since a much bigger clone is one base away. The rearrangement joins TRBV24-1 to TRBJ2-5, with unresolved D. The J call is uncertain, as TRBJ2-7 better fits the DNA end. The CDR3 loop spans 11 amino acids. Germline assignment: CDR1 KGHDR and CDR2 SFDVKD. CDR3 DNA sequence: TGTGCCACCAGTGGACCCTACGAGCAGTACTTC. It encodes CATSGPYEQYF.

The chain has TRBV28 and TRBJ2-7; D not resolved. V was shortened by 7 bases and J by 5 bases, with 21 bases between the two germline ends. CDR3 size: 15 residues. CDR1 is MDHEN and CDR2 is SYDVKM in the germline V gene. The DNA of the CDR3 is TGTGCCAGCACCTTTCTGGCGGAGCCGGCCGACGAGCAGTACTTC. It specifies CASTFLAEPADEQYF.

This clonotype occurred a few times. This chain uses TRBV2 with TRBJ1-2; D is perhaps TRBD1 (5 bases). The germline gives CDR1 SNHLY, CDR2 FYNNEI. V gave up 4 bases and J gave up 7 bases, with 13 bases separating them. The CDR3 is made up of 13 amino acids. For the CDR3, the DNA is TGTGCCAGCAGTGGGGGGTACCCCGGTGGCTACACCTTC. Its protein is CASSGGYPGGYTF.

This rearrangement joins TRBV30 to TRBJ1-2, with D maybe TRBD1 (5 bases). CDR1 and CDR2 from the germline V gene are GTSNPN and SVGIG (reference sequence). There are 13 residues in the CDR3. Trimming left V 5 bases short and J 4 bases short, with 14 bases between. CDR3 amino acids: CAWGRHRFYGYTF. The DNA of the CDR3 is TGTGCCTGGGGACGACACAGGTTCTATGGCTACACCTTC.

The chain links TRBV6-5 to TRBJ2-7; D remains unclear. This CDR3 has 14 residues. Germline-derived CDR1 and CDR2 are MNHEY and SVGAGI. Trimming removed 2 bases from V and 3 bases from J, with 11 bases in between. The CDR3 sequence: CASSYDGPDYEQYF. The CDR3, as DNA: TGTGCCAGCAGTTACGACGGACCGGACTACGAGCAGTACTTC.

This clonotype was counted only a few times. The chain is built from TRBV20-1 and TRBJ2-5; 9 bases align to TRBD2. The V segment lost 3 bases and the J segment 2 bases; nucleotides outside the gene matches: 7. Germline V gene data show CDR1 as DFQATT and CDR2 as SNEGSKA (reference sequence). CDR3 size: 15 residues. CDR3 sequence reads: CSASLLAGTQETQYF. CDR3 coding DNA: TGCAGTGCTAGCCTACTAGCGGGCACACAAGAGACCCAGTACTTC.

This clonotype appeared a single time. At one end, the junction sequence differs from germline, possibly due to a read error. V gene TRBV20-1 combines with J gene TRBJ2-7; 8 nucleotides line up with TRBD2. The CDR3 length is 12 residues. Germline CDR1 DFQATT, CDR2 SNEGSKA (reference sequence). CDR3 protein: CSAKRGSYERYF. CDR3 in DNA: TGCAGTGCAAAGCGGGGGTCCTACGAGCGGTACTTC.

The chain links TRBV3-1 to TRBJ2-3; weak D call: TRBD1 (5 bases). CDR1 LGHDT and CDR2 YNNKEL come from the germline V gene (reference sequence). The V end lost 2 bases, the J end lost 2 bases, and 17 bases lay between the germline ends. CDR3 length: 17 residues. CDR3 protein: CASSQQQVRAYTDTQYF. The CDR3 DNA is TGTGCCAGCAGCCAACAACAGGTTAGGGCCTACACAGATACGCAGTATTTT.